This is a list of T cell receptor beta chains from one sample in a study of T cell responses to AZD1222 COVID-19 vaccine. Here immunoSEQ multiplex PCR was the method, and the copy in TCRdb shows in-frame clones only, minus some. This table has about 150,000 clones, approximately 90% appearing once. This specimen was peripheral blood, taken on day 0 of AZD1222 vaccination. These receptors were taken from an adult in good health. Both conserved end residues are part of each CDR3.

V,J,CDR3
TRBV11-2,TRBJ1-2,CASSLRGDSNYGYTF
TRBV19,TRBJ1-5,CASSIYSQGSNQPQHF
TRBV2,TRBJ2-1,CASSDPLWTGDNEQFF
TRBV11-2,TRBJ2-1,CASSFRDRAYEQFF
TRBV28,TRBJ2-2,CASSLSSLGGELFF
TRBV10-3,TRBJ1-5,CAISVNNQPQHF
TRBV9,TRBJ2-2,CASSRGTGPNTGELFF
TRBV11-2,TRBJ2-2,CASSPRDRNTGELFF
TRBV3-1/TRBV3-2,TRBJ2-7,CASSQDGQDRSYEQYF
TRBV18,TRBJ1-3,CASSPQGGGNTIYF
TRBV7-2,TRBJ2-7,CASSPTSGGYEQYF
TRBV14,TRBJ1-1,CASSQRQGGDTEAFF
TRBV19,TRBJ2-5,CASSSSGGNRETQYF
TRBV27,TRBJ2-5,CASSGTSGGEETQYF
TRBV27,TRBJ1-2,CASSLNSNIPAGGYTF
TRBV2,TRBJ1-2,CASSELLYTF